Given below is one T cell receptor beta chain in context. Method: immunoSEQ multiplex PCR; TCRdb's copy keeps in-frame clones and lacks some. This sample yields approximately 79,000 clones, of which 75% to 90% are seen a single time; roughly 6.7% belongs to the top ten. This sample is drawn from a study of control samples from healthy donors and cancer patients. Looked up from germline, CDR1 is MRHNA and CDR2 is SNTAGT. The CDR3 consists of 15 residues. The J segment lost 2 bases and the V segment lost 0 bases, leaving 2 bases of the junction unmatched. This TCR was recovered from a middle-aged man in good health. Sequencing used blood. V usage is TRBV6-4 and J usage is TRBJ2-3; 7 nucleotides line up with TRBD2. The DNA for the CDR3 is TGTGCCAGCAGTGACTCTAGCGGGCACACAGATACGCAGTATTTT. Translation gives CASSDSSGHTDTQYF.